This TCR beta chain was recovered during a study of cytotoxic CD8 clonotypes in ibrutinib-treated CLL. Study as a whole: Samples showed on average about 240,000 productive templates and over 80,000 productive rearrangements.

This clone was detected only a few times. In the same sample, other DNA sequences code for this CDR3. The data were produced by immunoSEQ multiplex PCR, yet TCRdb's version contains in-frame clones alone and is incomplete. This table has about 140,000 clones, 70% to 90% appearing once. This CDR3 contains 9 residues. The ends were cut back, 8 bases at V and 4 bases at J, with 3 bases in the middle. The germline V gene has CDR1 MNHEY and CDR2 SMNVEV (reference sequence). This specimen consisted of PBMCs, obtained after 36 months of ibrutinib treatment. This receptor was obtained from a human donor with chronic lymphocytic leukemia. The chain carries TRBV27 and TRBJ2-7; no clear D gene. The CDR3 here is CASGYEQYF. In nucleotides, the CDR3 is TGTGCCAGCGGGTACGAGCAGTACTTC.